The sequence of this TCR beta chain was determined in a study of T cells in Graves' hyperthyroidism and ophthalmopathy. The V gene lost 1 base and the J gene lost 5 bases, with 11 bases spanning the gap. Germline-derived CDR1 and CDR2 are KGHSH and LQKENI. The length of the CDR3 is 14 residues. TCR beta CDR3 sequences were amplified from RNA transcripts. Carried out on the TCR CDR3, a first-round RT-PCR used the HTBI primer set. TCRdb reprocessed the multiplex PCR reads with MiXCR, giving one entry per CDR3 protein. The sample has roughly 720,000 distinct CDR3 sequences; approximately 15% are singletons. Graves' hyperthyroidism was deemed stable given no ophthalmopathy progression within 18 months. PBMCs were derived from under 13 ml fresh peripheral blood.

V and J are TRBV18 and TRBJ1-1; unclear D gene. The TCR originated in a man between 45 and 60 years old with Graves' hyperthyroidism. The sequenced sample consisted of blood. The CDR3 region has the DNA TGTGCCAGCTCACCACGGGGTGGCTGGACTGAAGCTTTCTTT. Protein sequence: CASSPRGGWTEAFF. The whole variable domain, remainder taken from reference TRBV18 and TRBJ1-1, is NAGVMQNPRHLVRRRGQEARLRCSPMKGHSHVYWYRQLPEEGLKFMVYLQKENIIDESGMPKERFSAEFPKEGPSILRIQQVVRGDSAAYFCASSPRGGWTEAFFGQGTRLTVV.